This T cell receptor beta chain is drawn from a study of blood T cell repertoires in COVID-19. Across the whole study: PBMCs, B-cell-depleted T cells, or T cells were the source of the cDNA or gDNA that made up the material.

Original processing methods: The assay estimated nucleated cells by amplifying reference gene primers. TCRdb keeps only in-frame clones here, not all; method: immunoSEQ multiplex PCR. V and J calls plus clone size are reproduced from that table; the DNA served to infer D and trimming. The sample lists some 200,000 clones, more than 75% occurring once. Everyone who took part was 18 to 89 years old, and they came from over 20 US areas. The specimen sequenced was PBMCs or T cells enriched from blood (not recorded which). This sequence was found in a man between 25 and 39 years old in a cohort exposed to, infected with or recovered from COVID-19 (not recorded which).

Here the CDR3 reads CASRLSILRMTDQPQHF. The CDR3, as DNA: TGTGCCAGCAGACTGTCCATCCTGCGAATGACAGATCAGCCCCAGCATTTT. This sequence joins TRBV28 and TRBJ1-5; D is perhaps TRBD1 (5 bases). The CDR3 is 17 residues long. The V gene's germline CDR1 is MDHEN and CDR2 SYDVKM. Trimming pared 6 bases from V and 5 bases from J, leaving 23 bases between.